The 29 T cell receptor beta chains in this list originate from one sample, sequenced in a study of cytomegalovirus exposure and HLA in healthy donors. PCR employed 60 Vbeta and 13 Jbeta primers. The protocol was immunoSEQ multiplex PCR, while the TCRdb copy is restricted to in-frame clones and leaves out a portion. The sample holds about 150,000 clones. Sequenced sample: PBMCs. All receptors derive from a man under 40 in good health and CMV-seronegative.

This chain links TRBV6-5 with TRBJ2-7; D is unclear. This CDR3 is 16 amino acids long. CDR1 is MNHEY and CDR2 is SVGAGI in the germline V gene. The V end lost 0 bases, the J end lost 4 bases, and 16 bases lay between the germline ends. CDR3 bases: TGTGCCAGCAGTTACTCCAAACGACTTCCGATGTACGAGCAGTACTTC. Its translation: CASSYSKRLPMYEQYF.

CDR3 amino acids: CASSPQVNSGANVLTF. The DNA for the CDR3 is TGTGCCAGCTCACCTCAGGTCAACTCTGGGGCCAACGTCCTGACTTTC. This chain uses TRBV18 with TRBJ2-6; D gene uncertain. The ends were cut back, 3 bases at V and 0 bases at J, with 9 bases in the middle. Germline lookup yields CDR1 KGHSH and CDR2 LQKENI. The CDR3 is 16 residues long.

This chain links TRBV5-4 with TRBJ2-3; D may be TRBD2 (5 bases). Germline values: CDR1 SGHNT, CDR2 YYREEE (reference sequence). The CDR3 totals 13 residues. The V end was cut by 2 bases, the J end by 2 bases, with 6 bases between. CDR3 coding DNA: TGTGCCAGCAGCTTAGCGGACACAGATACGCAGTATTTT. This encodes CASSLADTDTQYF.

This rearrangement joins TRBV13 to TRBJ2-1, with 9 bases aligning to TRBD1. Germline CDR1 is PRHDT and CDR2 is FYEKMQ (reference sequence). V lost 0 bases, J lost 9 bases, and 9 bases stayed unmatched. The CDR3 has 16 residues. CDR3 sequence reads: CASSLGLGQGTGEQFF. Here the CDR3 DNA reads TGTGCCAGCAGCTTAGGCCTCGGACAGGGGACGGGTGAGCAGTTCTTC.

V gene TRBV28 combines with J gene TRBJ2-7; D unresolved. The CDR3 length is 12 residues. The V end was cut by 7 bases, the J end by 2 bases, with 9 bases between. The germline gives CDR1 MDHEN, CDR2 SYDVKM. CDR3 amino acids: CASNLAAYEQYF. In DNA form, the CDR3 reads TGTGCCAGCAACCTGGCCGCCTACGAGCAGTACTTC. Based on the CDR3 plus reference TRBV28 and TRBJ2-7, the full variable domain is DVKVTQSSRYLVKRTGEKVFLECVQDMDHENMFWYRQDPGLGLRLIYFSYDVKMKEKGDIPEGYSVSREKKERFSLILESASTNQTSMYLCASNLAAYEQYFGPGTRLTVT.

V is TRBV19 and J is TRBJ1-2; a possible D gene is TRBD1 (5 bases). The V gene lost 4 bases and the J gene lost 5 bases, with 17 bases spanning the gap. The CDR3 consists of 15 residues. The V gene's germline CDR1 is LNHDA and CDR2 SQIVND (reference sequence). The CDR3 DNA is TGTGCCAGTAGTAATCCAGGGCCCCGTTTTTATGGCTACACCTTC. Its translation is CASSNPGPRFYGYTF.

The chain recombines TRBV4-2 with TRBJ2-6; 11 bases align to TRBD1. The CDR3 has 18 amino acids. V was pared by 0 bases and J by 0 bases, with 1 base of the junction left unmatched. The germline gives CDR1 LGHNA, CDR2 YNFKEQ. Here the CDR3 reads CASSQDGTGGSGANVLTF. CDR3 in DNA: TGTGCCAGCAGCCAAGATGGGACAGGGGGCTCTGGGGCCAACGTCCTGACTTTC.

This rearrangement joins TRBV5-1 to TRBJ2-1; TRBD1 matches 8 bases. The CDR3 contains 15 residues. Germline loops: CDR1 SGHRS, CDR2 YFSETQ. V was pared by 5 bases and J by 2 bases, with 6 bases of the junction left unmatched. As DNA, the CDR3 is TGCGCCAGCAGGTGGACAGGGATGACCTACAATGAGCAGTTCTTC. Amino acids: CASRWTGMTYNEQFF.

The rearrangement uses TRBV7-8 and TRBJ1-1, with 8 nucleotides matching TRBD1. CDR1 is SGHVS, CDR2 FQNEAQ, per germline. The CDR3 spans 19 residues. V shed 4 bases and J 3 bases; nucleotides not matched to a gene: 19. As DNA, the CDR3 is TGTGCCAGCAGCTCCAGGGGGCGATCCGCAGGGGGAACAGACACTGAAGCTTTCTTT. Translation gives CASSSRGRSAGGTDTEAFF.

The V and J genes are TRBV7-6 and TRBJ1-4; D is undetermined. Germline V gene sequence: CDR1 SGHVS, CDR2 FNYEAQ. The CDR3 runs 18 residues. The V end was cut by 0 bases, the J end by 0 bases, with 14 bases between. The CDR3 protein is CASSLAGRASATNEKLFF. DNA of the CDR3: TGTGCCAGCAGCTTAGCGGGCCGAGCTTCCGCAACTAATGAAAAACTGTTTTTT.

The chain joins TRBV7-8 to TRBJ2-2; weak D call: TRBD2 (6 bases). V was clipped by 5 bases and J by 5 bases, with 21 bases between them. The germline V gene encodes CDR1 SGHVS and CDR2 FQNEAQ. The CDR3 length is 17 residues. This CDR3 is CASSIRGTGAFTGELFF. The CDR3 DNA follows: TGTGCCAGCAGCATAAGGGGAACGGGAGCTTTTACCGGGGAGCTGTTTTTT.

Comments on this clone: The junction and the germline gene differ at one end; a read error may be behind it. V and J are TRBV28 and TRBJ1-2; no definite D call. The germline V gene has CDR1 MDHEN and CDR2 SYDVKM. The CDR3 runs to 12 residues. For the CDR3, the DNA is TGTGCCAGCAGTTTATCGGAGGGTCCATCATTCTTC. Amino acids: CASSLSEGPSFF.

This chain joins TRBV15 and TRBJ2-3; the D gene is possibly TRBD2 (5 bases). Trimming cost V 2 bases and J 1 base, with 13 bases left between them. Per the germline V gene, CDR1 is LNHNV and CDR2 is YYDKDF (reference sequence). The CDR3 sequence is 16 residues long. CDR3 residues: CATSRRGQVRTDTQYF. In DNA form, the CDR3 reads TGTGCCACCAGCAGAAGAGGGCAGGTTCGCACAGATACGCAGTATTTT. Full variable domain (rest looked up from reference TRBV15 and TRBJ2-3): DAMVIQNPRYQVTQFGKPVTLSCSQTLNHNVMYWYQQKSSQAPKLLFHYYDKDFNNEADTPDNFQSRRPNTSFCFLDIRSPGLGDTAMYLCATSRRGQVRTDTQYFGPGTRLTVL.

CDR3 DNA: TGTGCCAGCAGCTCGGACCTAGCGGGAGGAGGCAATGAGCAGTTCTTC. Its translation: CASSSDLAGGGNEQFF. The gene calls are TRBV7-3 and TRBJ2-1, with 11 bases that match TRBD2. The germline V gene encodes CDR1 SGHTA and CDR2 FQGTGA. Trimming cost V 4 bases and J 6 bases; bases outside gene matches: 8. The CDR3 has 16 amino acids.

The gene calls are TRBV6-1 and TRBJ2-7; 8 bases agree with TRBD1. Germline V gives CDR1 MNHNS, CDR2 SASEGT. This CDR3 comprises 14 residues. V shed 6 bases, J shed 4 bases, and the junction held 8 bases outside the gene matches. The chain's CDR3 is CASSGTGDLYEQYF. Written as DNA, the CDR3 is TGTGCCAGCAGCGGGACAGGAGACCTATACGAGCAGTACTTC.

This chain connects TRBV28 to TRBJ2-7; D is uncertain. Between the trimmed V and J ends, which lost 3 bases and 3 bases, there was a span of 15 bases. The CDR3 loop spans 15 amino acids. Germline V lookup: CDR1 MDHEN, CDR2 SYDVKM. For the CDR3, the DNA is TGTGCCAGCAGTTTCATGGGCCTCCCCGTCTACGAGCAGTACTTC. It is translated as CASSFMGLPVYEQYF.

The chain carries TRBV6-5 and TRBJ1-2; D gene unclear. CDR1 and CDR2 from the germline V gene are MNHEY and SVGAGI. There are 14 residues in the CDR3. Trimming left V 6 bases short and J 4 bases short, with 15 bases between. The CDR3 is CASREAQLSYGYTF. In DNA, the CDR3 is TGTGCCAGCAGGGAGGCACAGCTCTCCTATGGCTACACCTTC.

The genes are TRBV12-2 and TRBJ2-1; TRBD1, as called in the table, went unchecked against the DNA. TRBV12-2 is classified as a pseudogene. This CDR3 is 17 amino acids long. The CDR3 coding sequence is TGTGCAAGTCGCTCCGCCGAAGCTGGGCCGGAATGGAATGAGCAGTTCTTC. Protein sequence: CASRSAEAGPEWNEQFF.

The V call is TRBV5-4, the J call TRBJ2-5; no clear D. The CDR3 loop spans 14 amino acids. Germline V CDR1 and CDR2: SGHNT, YYREEE (reference sequence). V was pared by 0 bases and J by 0 bases, with 6 bases between. CDR3 nucleotide sequence: TGTGCCAGCAGCTTGGGACACAACCAAGAGACCCAGTACTTC. Translation: CASSLGHNQETQYF.

The chain employs TRBV27 and TRBJ2-4, with TRBD1 as a possible D gene (6 bases). Germline CDR1 and CDR2: MNHEY and SMNVEV (reference sequence). The germline V and J ends were trimmed by 3 bases and 2 bases, with 14 bases remaining between them. The CDR3 has 16 amino acids. CDR3 sequence reads: CASSFTGLVSKNIQYF. In DNA, the CDR3 is TGTGCCAGCAGTTTCACAGGGTTGGTTTCCAAAAACATTCAGTACTTC.

The chain has TRBV30 and TRBJ2-2; TRBD1 matches at 7 bases. Germline V gives CDR1 GTSNPN, CDR2 SVGIG (reference sequence). CDR3 length: 11 residues. V shed 5 bases, J shed 9 bases, and the junction held 3 bases outside the gene matches. The CDR3 bases are TGTGCCTGGGGGACAGCCAGGGAGCTGTTTTTT. Translating it yields CAWGTARELFF.

The chain employs TRBV28 and TRBJ1-2, with 8 bases matching TRBD1. V shed 5 bases, J shed 4 bases, and the junction held 9 bases outside the gene matches. Looked up from germline, CDR1 is MDHEN and CDR2 is SYDVKM. The CDR3 runs to 15 residues. CDR3 sequence (DNA): TGTGCCAGCAGTACCGCGGACAGGGTGGTCTATGGCTACACCTTC. Amino acids: CASSTADRVVYGYTF.

This chain uses TRBV2 with TRBJ2-5, with 8 nucleotides matching TRBD2. The junction had 9 bases not matched to a gene; V was cut back by 1 base and J by 5 bases. CDR3 size: 16 residues. CDR1 and CDR2 from the germline V gene are SNHLY and FYNNEI. CDR3 amino acids: CASSEEAGTGGETQYF. CDR3 in DNA: TGTGCCAGCAGTGAAGAGGCGGGGACGGGAGGGGAGACCCAGTACTTC.

The rearrangement joins TRBV7-2 to TRBJ2-3; maybe TRBD2 (5 bases). Trimming removed 2 bases at V and 6 bases at J, with 15 bases between. This CDR3 contains 15 residues. Germline CDR1 reads SGHTA; CDR2 reads FQGNSA. As DNA, the CDR3 is TGTGCCAGCAGCTTATCTTCAACGGGGTCCGATACGCAGTATTTT. Its translation: CASSLSSTGSDTQYF.

The rearrangement links TRBV5-1 to TRBJ2-4; TRBD1 might be the D (8 bases). The CDR3 extends over 14 amino acids. With 4 bases removed from V and 8 bases from J, the gap between germline ends came to 16 bases. CDR1 is SGHRS and CDR2 is YFSETQ in the germline V gene. This CDR3 reads CASSLGQGGDIQYF. Here the CDR3 DNA reads TGCGCCAGCAGCCTCGGACAGGGAGGGGACATTCAGTACTTC. The whole variable domain, filled in from reference TRBV5-1 and TRBJ2-4, reads KAGVTQTPRYLIKTRGQQVTLSCSPISGHRSVSWYQQTPGQGLQFLFEYFSETQRNKGNFPGRFSGRQFSNSRSEMNVSTLELGDSALYLCASSLGQGGDIQYFGAGTRLSVL.

The chain joins TRBV5-1 to TRBJ1-1; D uncertain. Trimming cost V 3 bases and J 0 bases, with 6 bases left between them. CDR1 is SGHRS, CDR2 YFSETQ, per germline. This CDR3 spans 13 amino acids. Here the CDR3 reads CASSSDLNTEAFF. Written as DNA, the CDR3 is TGCGCCAGCAGCTCTGACTTGAACACTGAAGCTTTCTTT.

This chain joins TRBV7-6 and TRBJ2-3, with TRBD2 matching 9 bases. Unmatched junction bases numbered 7, after V lost 4 bases and J lost 2 bases. Germline V CDR1 and CDR2: SGHVS, FNYEAQ. This CDR3 is built from 16 residues. CDR3 in amino acids: CASSSHLAGITDTQYF. The CDR3 DNA is TGTGCCAGCAGCTCCCATCTAGCGGGAATCACAGATACGCAGTATTTT.

CDR3 amino acids: CASSLAHRDSNYGYTF. In nucleotides, the CDR3 is TGTGCCAGCAGCTTAGCGCATCGGGACAGCAACTATGGCTACACCTTC. The V gene is TRBV7-8, the J gene TRBJ1-2; 7 bases map to TRBD1. Germline V gene lookup returns CDR1 SGHVS and CDR2 FQNEAQ. The V gene end was trimmed by 0 bases and the J gene end by 2 bases; junction bases not matched to a gene: 6. The CDR3 has 16 amino acids.

The genes are TRBV6-1 and TRBJ2-4; TRBD2 aligns across 13 bases. CDR3 length equals 15 residues. The trim removed 5 bases at V and 4 bases at J, leaving 2 bases unmatched. The germline V gene encodes CDR1 MNHNS and CDR2 SASEGT. CDR3 sequence: CASSLGLAGKNIQYF. The CDR3 nucleotides are TGTGCCAGCAGTCTGGGACTAGCGGGAAAAAACATTCAGTACTTC.